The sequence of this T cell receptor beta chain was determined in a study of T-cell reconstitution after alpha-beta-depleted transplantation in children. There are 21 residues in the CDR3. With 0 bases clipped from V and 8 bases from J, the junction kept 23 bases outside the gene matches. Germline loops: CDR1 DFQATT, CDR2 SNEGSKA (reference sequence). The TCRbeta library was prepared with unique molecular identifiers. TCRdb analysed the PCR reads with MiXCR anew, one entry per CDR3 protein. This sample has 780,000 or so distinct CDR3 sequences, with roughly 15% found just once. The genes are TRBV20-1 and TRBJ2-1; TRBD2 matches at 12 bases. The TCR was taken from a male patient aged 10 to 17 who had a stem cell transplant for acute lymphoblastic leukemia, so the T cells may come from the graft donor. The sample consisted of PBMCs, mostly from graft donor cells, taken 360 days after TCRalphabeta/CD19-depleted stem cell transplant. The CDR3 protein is CSARDSPRTSGVYFFWDEQFF. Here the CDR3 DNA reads TGCAGTGCTAGAGATTCCCCTAGGACTAGCGGGGTATACTTCTTTTGGGATGAGCAGTTCTTC.